This entry concerns a single T cell receptor (beta chain). Its antigen remains unknown. This sample is part of a study of blood T cells in healthy people across ages. Study-level points and caveats: Estimates based on one million T cells were treated as lower bounds. A greater number of naive CD4+ cells and higher diversity distinguished long-lived donors from aged donors.

For the second PCR, which ran for about 6 to 11 cycles, a sample-barcoded 5' primer and a J-beta primer mix were used. MiXCR was run by TCRdb on the 5' RACE reads, yielding one entry per CDR3 protein. The sample includes about 320,000 distinct CDR3 sequences, 25% to 30% of them seen just once. Trimming removed 1 base from V and 13 bases from J, with 11 bases in between. Germline CDR1 and CDR2: SGHDN and FVKESK. The CDR3 has 12 amino acids. The V gene is TRBV14, the J gene TRBJ2-1; no clear D gene. This TCR derives from a woman between 65 and 79 years old in good health. The source material was blood. CDR3 sequence reads: CASSQGGINQFF. DNA for the CDR3: TGTGCCAGCAGCCAAGGGGGTATCAACCAGTTCTTC.